The source of this TCR beta chain is a study of regulatory T cells in long-lasting Graves disease. Background on the study: Antithyroid drugs had been taken by newly diagnosed Graves' patients for under 3 months.

Libraries of TCR beta came from iRepertoire HTBI primers plus Arm-PCR of CDR3 regions. TCRdb re-analysed the multiplex PCR reads in MiXCR, keeping a single row per CDR3 protein. The sample yields hundreds of thousands of distinct CDR3 sequences, around 16% seen once. Time point reported: newly diagnosed GD, antithyroid drugs for less than 3 months. Isolated PBMC RNA provided the starting material for the TCR library. The patients were enrolled through endocrinology in Xi'an, China. This same sample was also taken into another study, of T cells in Graves' hyperthyroidism and ophthalmopathy. In that study: Any patient presenting with uncontrolled infection, other autoimmune disease, pregnancy or lactation was left out. Blood also contained most expanded thyroid clonotypes above 0.001.

Here the sequenced sample was peripheral blood mononuclear cells (PBMCs), taken at new diagnosis, from a patient treated with antithyroid drugs. This TCR was recovered from a man younger than 35 with Graves disease.

The CDR3 sequence is CASSLPGSLSGANVLTF. As DNA, the CDR3 is TGTGCCAGCAGCTTACCCGGGAGCCTCTCTGGGGCCAACGTCCTGACTTTC. The gene calls are TRBV5-6 and TRBJ2-6, with D perhaps TRBD2 (6 bases). Trimming cost V 2 bases and J 0 bases, with 12 bases left between them. The CDR3 runs 17 residues. Germline V gives CDR1 SGHDT, CDR2 YYEEEE.